The source of this TCR beta chain is a study of T cells in Graves' hyperthyroidism and ophthalmopathy. This CDR3 comprises 15 residues. Germline CDR1 MNHNS, CDR2 SASEGT. Trimming took off 6 bases at V and 7 bases at J, with 21 bases between the two ends. Study conclusions and caveats: Prediction of ophthalmopathy progression came a median approximately 6 months pre-onset.

Template material for amplifying TCR beta CDR3 regions consisted of RNA transcripts. TCR CDR3 regions were first amplified by RT-PCR with HTBI primers. TCRdb itself ran the multiplex PCR reads through MiXCR, one entry per CDR3 protein. The sample includes approximately 520,000 distinct CDR3 sequences, about 20% of them seen just once. Details on this clonotype: Its antigen is not identified.

Uncontrolled infections, other autoimmune diseases, pregnancy or lactation led to exclusion of patients. PBMCs stemmed from 10 ml fresh peripheral blood. The TCR comes from a man between 18 and 29 years old with Graves' hyperthyroidism. The chain joins TRBV6-1 to TRBJ1-2; no clear D. The sample was blood. Written as DNA, the CDR3 is TGTGCCAGCAGCTCCCGCAGCGTGCCGCAGCTTGGCTACACCTTC. The encoded protein is CASSSRSVPQLGYTF.